The source of this T cell receptor (beta chain) is a study of blood T cell repertoires in COVID-19. Study as a whole: Some COVID-19 samples were acute and others convalescent; all came from the United States, Italy and Spain. T cells, B-cell-depleted T cells, or PBMCs supplied cDNA or gDNA.

This CDR3 contains 12 residues. V was trimmed by 3 bases and J by 5 bases, leaving 7 bases between them. Germline V gives CDR1 MDHEN, CDR2 SYDVKM. In the authors' workflow: Nucleated cell counts were estimated from reference gene primer amplification. The data were produced by immunoSEQ multiplex PCR, yet TCRdb's version contains in-frame clones alone and is incomplete. V, J and clone size are taken as reported in that table, and D and trimming were inferred from the DNA itself. The table records tens of thousands of clones, 75% to 85% of them present only once. The sample taken for sequencing was peripheral blood. This sequence was found in a woman in her 70s with acute or convalescent COVID-19. The chain carries TRBV28 and TRBJ1-1; D gene unclear. The CDR3 loop reads CASSFLATEAFF. The CDR3 DNA is TGTGCCAGCAGTTTCTTAGCTACTGAAGCTTTCTTT.